A single sample gave rise to the 19 T cell receptor beta chains below, sequenced in a study of cytomegalovirus exposure and HLA in healthy donors. The study ran its PCR with 60 Vbeta and 13 Jbeta primers. Using immunoSEQ multiplex PCR, the repertoire was profiled, and TCRdb retains in-frame clones only, with some absent. Of approximately 240,000 clones in the sample, 82% were seen once. The specimen sequenced was PBMCs. The receptors originated from a woman between 35 and 50 years old in good health and CMV-seronegative.

The chain joins TRBV7-2 to TRBJ2-5; TRBD2 is a possible D gene (5 bases). Trimming removed 4 bases from V and 1 base from J, with 10 bases in between. This CDR3 has 14 residues. The germline V gene has CDR1 SGHTA and CDR2 FQGNSA. The CDR3 DNA follows: TGTGCCAGCAGCTCATTCGGGATCCAAGAGACCCAGTACTTC. Amino acids: CASSSFGIQETQYF. The full variable domain, its missing parts supplied by reference TRBV7-2 and TRBJ2-5, is GAGVSQSPSNKVTEKGKDVELRCDPISGHTALYWYRQSLGQGLEFLIYFQGNSAPDKSGLPSDRFSAERTGGSVSTLTIQRTQQEDSAVYLCASSSFGIQETQYFGPGTRLLVL.

The V gene is TRBV9, the J gene TRBJ1-2; D gene unclear. The CDR3 has 15 amino acids. The V and J ends lost 0 bases and 4 bases respectively, with 13 bases between them. From germline, CDR1 is SGDLS and CDR2 YYNGEE. The CDR3 DNA sequence: TGTGCCAGCAGCGTAGGTGAGGGTCGTGGCTATGGCTACACCTTC. This translates into CASSVGEGRGYGYTF.

The chain carries TRBV5-6 and TRBJ2-5; 12 positions agree with TRBD2. Germline V CDR1 and CDR2: SGHDT, YYEEEE. The V gene end was trimmed by 0 bases and the J gene end by 0 bases; junction bases not matched to a gene: 6. The CDR3 is made up of 18 amino acids. DNA for the CDR3: TGTGCCAGCAGCTTGGAACTAGCGGGGGGAGAGTACCAAGAGACCCAGTACTTC. Protein product: CASSLELAGGEYQETQYF.

This rearrangement joins TRBV29-1 to TRBJ2-1; possibly TRBD2 for D (7 bases). In germline, CDR1 is SQVTM, CDR2 ANQGSEA. V lost 4 bases to trimming and J lost 7 bases, with 14 bases between them. The CDR3 is 13 residues long. The CDR3 protein is CSVAGGSVNEQFF. The CDR3 DNA sequence: TGCAGCGTTGCGGGGGGCAGTGTAAATGAGCAGTTCTTC.

Only one count was recorded for this clone. V usage is TRBV2 and J usage is TRBJ1-1, with a weak D call TRBD1 (6 bases). The CDR3 covers 15 residues. Per germline, CDR1 SNHLY and CDR2 FYNNEI. V was clipped by 6 bases and J by 7 bases, with 21 bases between them. This CDR3 reads CASRLRQAYALEAFF. The CDR3 coding sequence is TGTGCCAGCAGGTTACGACAGGCCTATGCCCTTGAAGCTTTCTTT.

V usage is TRBV10-3 and J usage is TRBJ1-1; 9 nucleotides align to TRBD1. The CDR3 consists of 16 residues. Germline V CDR1 and CDR2: ENHRY, SYGVKD. V was pared by 1 base and J by 0 bases, with 3 bases of the junction left unmatched. CDR3 bases: TGTGCCATCAGTGAGTACGGGACAGGGATGAACACTGAAGCTTTCTTT. As protein: CAISEYGTGMNTEAFF.

V and J are TRBV9 and TRBJ2-3, with 10 bases matching TRBD2. Germline-derived CDR1 and CDR2 are SGDLS and YYNGEE. V was clipped by 3 bases and J by 4 bases; unmatched bases: 8. The CDR3 is made up of 16 amino acids. The CDR3 loop is CASSASGGAVSDTQYF. CDR3 nucleotide sequence: TGTGCCAGCAGCGCTAGCGGGGGAGCGGTCTCAGATACGCAGTATTTT.

V usage is TRBV5-6 and J usage is TRBJ2-7, with D unclear. Germline V gives CDR1 SGHDT, CDR2 YYEEEE. Trimming pared 0 bases from V and 5 bases from J, leaving 9 bases between. The CDR3 has 13 residues. Here the CDR3 reads CASSLGQSDEQYF. CDR3 nucleotides: TGTGCCAGCAGCTTGGGACAATCTGACGAGCAGTACTTC.

The CDR3 DNA reads TGTGCCTGGAGGCAGGGCGGCTTCTGGGAGCTGTTTTTT. Translated, it gives CAWRQGGFWELFF. The rearrangement joins TRBV30 to TRBJ2-2, with a weak D call TRBD1 (5 bases). The V gene's germline CDR1 is GTSNPN and CDR2 SVGIG (reference sequence). The length of the CDR3 is 13 residues. The ends were cut back, 3 bases at V and 9 bases at J, with 14 bases in the middle.

This clone was seen a few times. This sample also contains other DNA sequences that code for the same CDR3. The chain employs TRBV4-3 and TRBJ2-7; TRBD2 agrees at 8 bases. After removal of 3 bases from V and 3 bases from J, the junction contained 7 bases not matched to a gene. Germline lookup yields CDR1 LGHNA and CDR2 YSLEER. This CDR3 is 15 amino acids long. This CDR3 reads CASSQAGTSGYEQYF. CDR3 nucleotide sequence: TGCGCCAGCAGCCAGGCCGGGACTAGTGGCTACGAGCAGTACTTC.

The J gene is TRBJ1-2, the V gene TRBV19; TRBD1 is a possible D gene (5 bases). Trimming removed 5 bases at V and 7 bases at J, with 11 bases between. The CDR3 covers 12 residues. Germline values: CDR1 LNHDA, CDR2 SQIVND (reference sequence). The CDR3 is CASSESQGGYTF. CDR3 coding DNA: TGTGCCAGTAGTGAGTCCCAGGGTGGCTACACCTTC.

The chain uses TRBV7-3 and TRBJ1-1; D gene ambiguous. The CDR3 runs 13 residues. The germline gives CDR1 SGHTA, CDR2 FQGTGA. The V end was cut by 5 bases, the J end by 0 bases, with 7 bases between. The CDR3 sequence: CASSEVMNTEAFF. The CDR3 nucleotides are TGTGCCAGCAGCGAGGTGATGAACACTGAAGCTTTCTTT.

The CDR3 region is CASSLQGTYGYTF. CDR3 DNA: TGTGCCAGCAGTTTACAGGGAACCTATGGCTACACCTTC. This chain connects TRBV28 to TRBJ1-2, with D tentatively TRBD1 (5 bases). This CDR3 contains 13 residues. V shed 2 bases and J shed 4 bases, with 8 bases lying between them. CDR1 is MDHEN, CDR2 SYDVKM, per germline.

The rearrangement joins TRBV30 to TRBJ2-2; D call uncertain. This CDR3 has 13 amino acids. Germline loops: CDR1 GTSNPN, CDR2 SVGIG (reference sequence). V dropped 4 bases and J dropped 0 bases, with 6 bases sitting between them. CDR3 DNA: TGTGCCTGGACCACAGCGAACACCGGGGAGCTGTTTTTT. It codes for CAWTTANTGELFF.

This clone was detected once. The chain couples TRBV7-2 to TRBJ1-6; 7 positions agree with TRBD1. The V gene end was trimmed by 0 bases and the J gene end by 6 bases; junction bases not matched to a gene: 2. This CDR3 spans 15 amino acids. The V gene's germline CDR1 is SGHTA and CDR2 FQGNSA. CDR3 DNA sequence: TGTGCCAGCAGCTTAGCGGGGACAGCTAATTCACCCCTCCACTTT. It translates to CASSLAGTANSPLHF.

The chain uses TRBV5-1 and TRBJ2-3; 8 bases align to TRBD2. Trimming cost V 5 bases and J 2 bases; bases outside gene matches: 7. Germline lookup yields CDR1 SGHRS and CDR2 YFSETQ. The CDR3 covers 15 residues. The CDR3 loop is CASRKRGLPTDTQYF. CDR3 coding DNA: TGCGCCAGCAGAAAGCGGGGGCTCCCCACAGATACGCAGTATTTT.

J is TRBJ2-7 and V is TRBV19; D is ambiguous. The germline CDR1 and CDR2 sequences are LNHDA and SQIVND (reference sequence). The CDR3 consists of 14 residues. V was pared by 6 bases and J by 0 bases, with 12 bases between. The CDR3 region is CASSPGRSSYEQYF. In DNA, the CDR3 is TGTGCCAGTAGCCCTGGGCGTAGCTCCTACGAGCAGTACTTC.

V and J are TRBV7-9 and TRBJ1-2; 10 bases map to TRBD1. The V segment lost 1 base and the J segment 4 bases; nucleotides outside the gene matches: 9. CDR1 and CDR2 (germline): SEHNR, FQNEAQ (reference sequence). This CDR3 contains 17 residues. The CDR3 region has the DNA TGTGCCAGCAGCTTAGAAGGGACAGGGGCTGGTACCTATGGCTACACCTTC. Translating it yields CASSLEGTGAGTYGYTF.

This rearrangement joins TRBV19 to TRBJ2-2, with D tentatively TRBD1 (6 bases). The V end was cut by 5 bases, the J end by 8 bases, with 12 bases between. Germline V gene data show CDR1 as LNHDA and CDR2 as SQIVND (reference sequence). The CDR3 is made up of 13 amino acids. For the CDR3, the DNA is TGTGCCAGTAGTTTACAGGGATCTGGGGAGCTGTTTTTT. Protein product: CASSLQGSGELFF. The full variable domain, its missing parts supplied by reference TRBV19 and TRBJ2-2, is DGGITQSPKYLFRKEGQNVTLSCEQNLNHDAMYWYRQDPGQGLRLIYYSQIVNDFQKGDIAEGYSVSREKKESFPLTVTSAQKNPTAFYLCASSLQGSGELFFGEGSRLTVL.